The 2 T cell receptor beta chains below come from one sample, sequenced in a study of shared clonotypes between healthy human individuals. Method: immunoSEQ multiplex PCR; TCRdb's copy keeps in-frame clones and lacks some. The sample holds about 960,000 clones, about 80% seen once. The sequenced material came from memory CD4+ T cells sorted from blood. Specified subset: CD45RA-negative fraction. The receptor source for this set is a man aged 18 to 30 in good health.

Concerning this clone itself: With a much larger clone just one base away, this may be a read error. V is TRBV5-1 and J is TRBJ2-7; 8 nucleotides agree with TRBD2. CDR1 SGHRS and CDR2 YFSETQ come from the germline V gene. With V trimmed by 0 bases and J by 2 bases, 1 base remained unmatched. This CDR3 has 14 residues. For the CDR3, the DNA is TGCGCCAGCAGCTTGGTAGCGGGACCCTACGAGCAGTACTTC. The encoded protein is CASSLVAGPYEQYF.

The J gene is TRBJ1-1, the V gene TRBV19; D not certain. Between the trimmed V and J ends, which lost 7 bases and 4 bases, there was a span of 7 bases. Germline V gene data show CDR1 as LNHDA and CDR2 as SQIVND (reference sequence). This CDR3 is built from 11 residues. In DNA form, the CDR3 reads TGTGCCAGTATGTGGTCCACTGAAGCTTTCTTT. Translating gives CASMWSTEAFF. Together with reference TRBV19 and TRBJ1-1, the CDR3 gives the full variable domain: DGGITQSPKYLFRKEGQNVTLSCEQNLNHDAMYWYRQDPGQGLRLIYYSQIVNDFQKGDIAEGYSVSREKKESFPLTVTSAQKNPTAFYLCASMWSTEAFFGQGTRLTVV.